The clone carrying this T cell receptor (beta chain) was seen more than once but under ten times. Its antigen is unknown. Input was 2 ug genomic DNA, or all available if less. The assay was immunoSEQ multiplex PCR, and TCRdb's table has in-frame clones only and misses some. This sample has 90,000 to 95,000 clones, with about 81% found just once. This record comes from a study of glioma-infiltrating T cells after dendritic cell vaccination. About the study: Autologous tumor lysate-pulsed dendritic cell vaccination was given between about 2003 and 2013. Monocyte-derived dendritic cells, cultured 6 to 8 days with IL-4 and GM-CSF, were pulsed with autologous tumor lysate.

Germline loops: CDR1 MNHNY, CDR2 SVGAGI (reference sequence). With 5 bases removed from V and 8 bases from J, the gap between germline ends came to 18 bases. The CDR3 loop spans 14 amino acids. Time point reported: after dendritic cell vaccination, including at tumor progression/relapse. General study results and limits: Higher pretreatment TIL content predicted longer progression-free time and survival.

This specimen consisted of blood, obtained after dendritic cell vaccination. The rearrangement uses TRBV6-6 and TRBJ1-2; D gene ambiguous. The source is a human donor with glioblastoma. The CDR3 DNA reads TGTGCCAGCAGTACGGATCCCTTTCGGAGGGGCTACACCTTC. Encoded protein: CASSTDPFRRGYTF.